This entry lists 3 T cell receptor beta chains sequenced from one sample in a study of T cell changes during pregnancy in multiple sclerosis. Generated by immunoSEQ multiplex PCR, the TCRdb table keeps only in-frame clones and is missing some. This table has around 99,000 clones, around 93% appearing once. The sequences come from peripheral blood, collected in the third trimester of pregnancy. The receptors stem from a female donor in good health, enrolled as a control in a pregnancy study.

The J gene is TRBJ2-1, the V gene TRBV5-6, with 7 bases that match TRBD2. Germline V gives CDR1 SGHDT, CDR2 YYEEEE. The trim removed 4 bases at V and 2 bases at J, leaving 3 bases unmatched. The CDR3 covers 14 residues. The CDR3 region has the DNA TGTGCCAGCAGCACGACTAGCCCCTACAATGAGCAGTTCTTC. The encoded protein is CASSTTSPYNEQFF.

The rearrangement joins TRBV7-9 to TRBJ2-2; 7 bases align to TRBD1. After removal of 5 bases from V and 6 bases from J, the junction contained 3 bases not matched to a gene. From germline, CDR1 is SEHNR and CDR2 FQNEAQ (reference sequence). The CDR3 loop spans 13 amino acids. CDR3 DNA sequence: TGTGCCAGCAGCCAAGGGGGCTCCGGGGAGCTGTTTTTT. Protein product: CASSQGGSGELFF.

The rearrangement links TRBV4-1 to TRBJ1-1; D is uncertain. This CDR3 comprises 13 residues. Germline-derived CDR1 and CDR2 are MGHRA and YSYEKL. V was shortened by 8 bases and J by 1 base, with 11 bases between the two germline ends. CDR3 bases: TGCGCCAGCTTAAGCCTCAAGAACACTGAAGCTTTCTTT. Translating gives CASLSLKNTEAFF.